The 26 T cell receptor beta chains in this list originate from one sample, sequenced in a study of T cells in Graves' hyperthyroidism and ophthalmopathy. RNA transcripts yielded amplified TCR beta CDR3 regions. Primed by the HTBI set, a first-round RT-PCR was run on the TCR CDR3. In TCRdb, the multiplex PCR reads were re-called with MiXCR into one record per CDR3 protein. The sample has about 250,000 distinct CDR3 sequences, 22% seen once. Sequencing used blood. The receptors originated from a young man with Graves' ophthalmopathy.

This clonotype has ten or more counts. The chain couples TRBV4-1 to TRBJ2-4, with 9 positions matching TRBD1. CDR3 length: 17 amino acids. CDR1 is MGHRA, CDR2 YSYEKL, per germline. V was pared by 3 bases and J by 3 bases, with 9 bases of the junction left unmatched. CDR3 DNA sequence: TGCGCCAGCAGCCAGGAGGGAGGGACAGGGAGCAAAAACATTCAGTACTTC. Protein: CASSQEGGTGSKNIQYF.

The V call is TRBV20-1, the J call TRBJ2-1; D may correspond to TRBD1 or TRBD2 (6 bases each). The CDR3 has 13 residues. Germline assignment: CDR1 DFQATT and CDR2 SNEGSKA (reference sequence). Deletions cut 6 bases from V and 6 bases from J, with 15 bases between. CDR3 amino acids: CSAQGLYLNEQFF. The CDR3 nucleotides read TGCAGTGCACAGGGACTCTACCTCAATGAGCAGTTCTTC.

Ten or more counts support this clonotype. The V gene is TRBV28, the J gene TRBJ1-5; D call uncertain. In germline, CDR1 is MDHEN, CDR2 SYDVKM. Between the trimmed V and J ends, which lost 3 bases and 0 bases, there was a span of 12 bases. The CDR3 is 16 amino acids. This chain's CDR3 is CASSLGRTSSNQPQHF. DNA of the CDR3: TGTGCCAGCAGTTTGGGCAGGACTTCTAGCAATCAGCCCCAGCATTTT. Drawing the rest from reference TRBV28 and TRBJ1-5, the complete variable domain is DVKVTQSSRYLVKRTGEKVFLECVQDMDHENMFWYRQDPGLGLRLIYFSYDVKMKEKGDIPEGYSVSREKKERFSLILESASTNQTSMYLCASSLGRTSSNQPQHFGDGTRLSIL.

The chain couples TRBV5-1 to TRBJ1-2; 10 bases are shared with TRBD1. The germline V gene has CDR1 SGHRS and CDR2 YFSETQ. J lost 4 bases, V lost 4 bases, and 10 bases had no gene match. This CDR3 comprises 16 residues. This chain's CDR3 is CASSPMGQGISYGYTF. The CDR3 nucleotides are TGCGCCAGCAGCCCAATGGGACAGGGGATTAGCTATGGCTACACCTTC.

Concerning this clonotype itself: Just one base apart from a much larger clone, this may be a read error. V usage is TRBV11-1 and J usage is TRBJ2-7; D might be TRBD1 (5 bases). Between the trimmed V and J ends, which lost 6 bases and 5 bases, there was a span of 11 bases. The CDR3 length is 12 residues. CDR1 SGHAT and CDR2 FQDESV come from the germline V gene (reference sequence). In DNA form, the CDR3 reads TGTGCCAGCAGATCCAACAGGAACGAGCAGTACTTC. Protein sequence: CASRSNRNEQYF.

This clonotype has just a few counts. The chain has TRBV4-3 and TRBJ2-3; 15 nucleotides line up with TRBD2. This CDR3 has 17 amino acids. Germline assignment: CDR1 LGHNA and CDR2 YSLEER. V gave up 1 base and J gave up 5 bases; unmatched junction bases: 4. CDR3 sequence reads: CASSQGGGLAGGDTQYF. CDR3 DNA sequence: TGCGCCAGCAGCCAAGGTGGGGGACTAGCGGGAGGAGATACGCAGTATTTT.

In this sample, this clonotype turned up many times. The V and J genes are TRBV11-3 and TRBJ2-5; D ambiguous. The germline V and J ends were trimmed by 3 bases and 6 bases, with 20 bases remaining between them. The CDR3 consists of 16 residues. The germline V gene has CDR1 SGHNT and CDR2 YENEEA. The CDR3 reads CASSLDRGAHSQTQYF. CDR3 coding DNA: TGTGCCAGCAGCTTGGATCGAGGCGCCCATAGCCAGACCCAGTACTTC.

The chain is built from TRBV5-1 and TRBJ2-2; TRBD2 aligns across 10 bases. Trimming removed 2 bases from V and 5 bases from J; junction bases left unmatched: 9. Germline V CDR1 and CDR2: SGHRS, YFSETQ. The CDR3 has 17 amino acids. In nucleotides, the CDR3 is TGCGCCAGCAGCTTTTCGGCTAGCGGGAGTTTTACCGGGGAGCTGTTTTTT. Its translation: CASSFSASGSFTGELFF.

This clonotype has just a few counts. The V gene is TRBV28, the J gene TRBJ2-2; 10 nucleotides agree with TRBD1. Germline CDR1 and CDR2: MDHEN and SYDVKM. The CDR3 is 16 amino acids. V lost 3 bases to trimming and J lost 5 bases; unmatched junction nucleotides: 6. The CDR3 sequence: CASSFAGTGVTGELFF. The CDR3 DNA reads as TGTGCCAGCAGTTTTGCCGGGACAGGGGTTACCGGGGAGCTGTTTTTT. Full variable domain (missing parts from reference TRBV28 and TRBJ2-2): DVKVTQSSRYLVKRTGEKVFLECVQDMDHENMFWYRQDPGLGLRLIYFSYDVKMKEKGDIPEGYSVSREKKERFSLILESASTNQTSMYLCASSFAGTGVTGELFFGEGSRLTVL.

This clonotype appeared many times. This chain joins TRBV28 and TRBJ2-7; 7 nucleotides match TRBD2. The CDR3 is 15 amino acids. Looked up from germline, CDR1 is MDHEN and CDR2 is SYDVKM. The ends lost 6 bases at V and 3 bases at J; junction bases unmatched: 11. The chain's CDR3 is CASSAPWGGNYEQYF. CDR3 sequence (DNA): TGTGCCAGCAGCGCGCCGTGGGGGGGGAACTACGAGCAGTACTTC.

DNA for the CDR3: TGTGCCAGTACCTCCGGCCGCTGGGGGACCTACAATGAGCAGTTCTTC. Translation gives CASTSGRWGTYNEQFF. The V gene is TRBV19, the J gene TRBJ2-1, with D perhaps matching TRBD1 or TRBD2 (5 bases each). V was shortened by 7 bases and J by 2 bases, with 18 bases between the two germline ends. Germline V gives CDR1 LNHDA, CDR2 SQIVND (reference sequence). This CDR3 is built from 16 residues.

Many counts were recorded for this clonotype. The rearrangement joins TRBV7-3 to TRBJ2-1; the D is unclear. The CDR3 is 17 residues long. V lost 5 bases to trimming and J lost 0 bases, with 17 bases between them. From germline, CDR1 is SGHTA and CDR2 FQGTGA. CDR3 nucleotides: TGTGCCAGCAGCACCACCCCGACACCTTTCTCCTACAATGAGCAGTTCTTC. This translates into CASSTTPTPFSYNEQFF.

This clonotype has at least ten counts. The J gene is TRBJ2-7, the V gene TRBV7-8; 9 bases fit TRBD2. This CDR3 comprises 14 residues. The germline V gene encodes CDR1 SGHVS and CDR2 FQNEAQ. V was pared by 1 base and J by 7 bases, with 5 bases of the junction left unmatched. CDR3 region: CASSLGNLAGEQYF. DNA for the CDR3: TGTGCCAGCAGCTTAGGAAATCTAGCGGGAGAGCAGTACTTC.

The chain uses TRBV10-3 and TRBJ2-5; 9 nucleotides agree with TRBD2. Germline V gene sequence: CDR1 ENHRY, CDR2 SYGVKD. V was pared by 4 bases and J by 7 bases, with 4 bases of the junction left unmatched. There are 13 residues in the CDR3. The CDR3 region is CAISVEREATQYF. In nucleotides, the CDR3 is TGTGCCATCAGTGTGGAGCGGGAGGCGACCCAGTACTTC.

Only a few counts were recorded for this clonotype. The chain combines TRBV5-5 with TRBJ2-5; 12 bases are shared with TRBD2. V was clipped by 5 bases and J by 5 bases; unmatched bases: 10. The CDR3 extends over 16 amino acids. Germline-derived CDR1 and CDR2 are SGHKS and YYEKEE (reference sequence). CDR3 nucleotides: TGTGCCAGCAGACCAAGACTAGCGGGAGTGGGGGAGACCCAGTACTTC. It is translated as CASRPRLAGVGETQYF.

This clonotype was picked up a small number of times. This rearrangement joins TRBV6-2 or TRBV6-3 to TRBJ2-1, with 11 bases identical to TRBD2. J gave up 7 bases and V 2 bases, and 7 bases lay outside the gene matches. This CDR3 is 16 amino acids long. Germline V gives CDR1 MNHEY, CDR2 SVGEGT. In DNA, the CDR3 is TGTGCCAGCAGTTACGCTCTAGCGGGAGGTAATAATGAGCAGTTCTTC. It specifies CASSYALAGGNNEQFF.

This clonotype has ten or more counts. V is TRBV12-3 or TRBV12-4 and J is TRBJ2-1, with no clear D. Trimming left V 8 bases short and J 2 bases short, with 4 bases between. The length of the CDR3 is 11 residues. The CDR3 DNA reads as TGTGCCAGCGGGGCCTACAATGAGCAGTTCTTC. It specifies CASGAYNEQFF.

This clonotype was seen a few times. The rearrangement links TRBV30 to TRBJ2-7, with D possibly TRBD1 on 6 matching bases. Germline V gives CDR1 GTSNPN, CDR2 SVGIG (reference sequence). This CDR3 contains 15 residues. Trimming shortened V by 1 base and J by 5 bases, and 18 bases separated the two germline ends. The CDR3 DNA is TGTGCCTGGAGTGCAGGGGACCAAACGTTGGACGAGCAGTACTTC. Translating gives CAWSAGDQTLDEQYF.

The table lists this clonotype with a few counts. The chain has TRBV7-9 and TRBJ2-1; TRBD2 agrees at 8 bases. The junction had 3 bases not matched to a gene; V was cut back by 7 bases and J by 1 base. CDR1 and CDR2 (germline): SEHNR, FQNEAQ (reference sequence). The CDR3 covers 14 residues. In DNA form, the CDR3 reads TGTGCCAGCAAGCTAGCGGGTTCCTACAATGAGCAGTTCTTC. Translation: CASKLAGSYNEQFF.

This clonotype was seen repeatedly, ten times or more. This sequence joins TRBV2 and TRBJ1-5; D perhaps matches TRBD1 (5 bases). Germline CDR1 is SNHLY and CDR2 is FYNNEI. This CDR3 is 17 amino acids long. With 4 bases removed from V and 4 bases from J, the gap between germline ends came to 20 bases. The CDR3 is CASSANTPRTPNQPQHF. The CDR3 nucleotides read TGTGCCAGCAGTGCCAATACCCCGAGGACACCAAATCAGCCCCAGCATTTT. Drawing the rest from reference TRBV2 and TRBJ1-5, the complete variable domain is EPEVTQTPSHQVTQMGQEVILRCVPISNHLYFYWYRQILGQKVEFLVSFYNNEISEKSEIFDDQFSVERPDGSNFTLKIRSTKLEDSAMYFCASSANTPRTPNQPQHFGDGTRLSIL.

This chain connects TRBV7-3 to TRBJ2-1, with 14 bases matching TRBD2. The germline V gene has CDR1 SGHTA and CDR2 FQGTGA. J was trimmed by 10 bases and V by 8 bases; bases with no gene match: 13. The length of the CDR3 is 16 residues. The CDR3 loop reads CASVGEGTSGRVEQFF. CDR3 bases: TGTGCCAGCGTCGGGGAGGGGACTAGCGGGAGAGTGGAGCAGTTCTTC.

CDR3 loop: CASSISGRGNTIYF. CDR3 bases: TGTGCCAGTAGTATTTCGGGGAGAGGAAACACCATATATTTT. The V gene is TRBV28, the J gene TRBJ1-3, with D uncertain. V gave up 9 bases and J gave up 4 bases, with 16 bases separating them. The CDR3 has 14 amino acids. Germline-derived CDR1 and CDR2 are MDHEN and SYDVKM.

This clonotype came up many times. The chain links TRBV11-2 to TRBJ2-7, with D possibly being TRBD2 (5 bases). The CDR3 contains 16 residues. The germline gives CDR1 SGHAT, CDR2 FQNNGV. V was pared by 2 bases and J by 0 bases, with 14 bases between. CDR3 loop: CASSLYYAGSSYEQYF. DNA of the CDR3: TGTGCCAGCAGCTTATATTACGCGGGCTCCTCCTACGAGCAGTACTTC. The whole variable domain, filled in from reference TRBV11-2 and TRBJ2-7, reads EAGVAQSPRYKIIEKRQSVAFWCNPISGHATLYWYQQILGQGPKLLIQFQNNGVVDDSQLPKDRFSAERLKGVDSTLKIQPAKLEDSAVYLCASSLYYAGSSYEQYFGPGTRLTVT.

The chain combines TRBV28 with TRBJ1-2; D is undetermined. The CDR3 contains 12 residues. V was pared by 7 bases and J by 5 bases, with 11 bases between. The germline gives CDR1 MDHEN, CDR2 SYDVKM. The CDR3 DNA reads TGTGCCAGCATGGCTGTTAGGTATGGCTACACCTTC. It is translated as CASMAVRYGYTF.

The V and J genes are TRBV15 and TRBJ2-1; D is possibly TRBD1 (5 bases). Germline CDR1 reads LNHNV; CDR2 reads YYDKDF (reference sequence). Trimming stripped 0 bases from V and 6 bases from J, with 12 bases between. This CDR3 is 15 amino acids long. The CDR3, as DNA: TGTGCCACCAGCAGAGATAGGGGCAGCTTCAATGAGCAGTTCTTC. This gives the protein CATSRDRGSFNEQFF. The full variable domain, completed using reference TRBV15 and TRBJ2-1, is DAMVIQNPRYQVTQFGKPVTLSCSQTLNHNVMYWYQQKSSQAPKLLFHYYDKDFNNEADTPDNFQSRRPNTSFCFLDIRSPGLGDTAMYLCATSRDRGSFNEQFFGPGTRLTVL.

At least ten counts were recorded for this clonotype. The V gene is TRBV24-1, the J gene TRBJ1-1; 8 bases fit TRBD1. Losses at the gene ends were 2 bases for V and 4 bases for J; bases not matched to a gene: 11. The CDR3 loop spans 17 amino acids. Germline V gene lookup returns CDR1 KGHDR and CDR2 SFDVKD. CDR3 amino acids: CATSDSKTQGAPTEAFF. The DNA for the CDR3 is TGTGCCACCAGTGATTCTAAGACGCAGGGGGCGCCCACTGAAGCTTTCTTT.